Below are 18 T cell receptor beta chains sequenced from a single sample in a study of blood T cell repertoires in COVID-19. Generated by immunoSEQ multiplex PCR, the TCRdb table keeps only in-frame clones and is missing some. The table lists around 85,000 clones, around 91% of them singletons, with roughly 4.5% in the top ten. Sequencing was carried out using peripheral blood. The source of these receptors is an elderly woman with active or convalescent COVID-19.

This clone was seen a single time. This sequence joins TRBV7-2 and TRBJ2-3, with 10 bases identical to TRBD2. CDR3 size: 16 residues. The junction had 6 bases not matched to a gene; V was cut back by 1 base and J by 5 bases. The germline V gene has CDR1 SGHTA and CDR2 FQGNSA. CDR3 region: CASSLVASGSGDTQYF. The DNA for the CDR3 is TGTGCCAGCAGCTTAGTCGCTAGCGGGAGTGGAGATACGCAGTATTTT. The whole variable domain, filled in from reference TRBV7-2 and TRBJ2-3, reads GAGVSQSPSNKVTEKGKDVELRCDPISGHTALYWYRQSLGQGLEFLIYFQGNSAPDKSGLPSDRFSAERTGGSVSTLTIQRTQQEDSAVYLCASSLVASGSGDTQYFGPGTRLTVL.

This chain links TRBV18 with TRBJ1-1; 8 bases fit TRBD1. Germline V lookup: CDR1 KGHSH, CDR2 LQKENI. CDR3 size: 14 residues. With V trimmed by 3 bases and J by 5 bases, 5 bases remained unmatched. CDR3 sequence: CASSPQGAGTEAFF. The CDR3 DNA reads TGTGCCAGCTCACCTCAGGGGGCGGGGACTGAAGCTTTCTTT.

The chain recombines TRBV27 with TRBJ1-2; 8 bases line up with TRBD1. V trimming: 5 bases; J trimming: 0 bases; junction bases outside the gene matches: 8. CDR3 length: 16 amino acids. The germline CDR1 and CDR2 sequences are MNHEY and SMNVEV (reference sequence). This chain's CDR3 is CASSPRQGITNYGYTF. The CDR3 nucleotides read TGTGCCAGCAGTCCCAGACAGGGGATAACTAACTATGGCTACACCTTC.

The CDR3 sequence: CASSVATGNTGELFF. The CDR3 DNA is TGTGCCAGCAGCGTAGCCACGGGGAACACCGGGGAGCTGTTTTTT. This chain uses TRBV9 with TRBJ2-2; D is unresolved. The germline CDR1 and CDR2 sequences are SGDLS and YYNGEE. The length of the CDR3 is 15 residues. V lost 0 bases and J 1 base, leaving 7 bases between the germline ends.

V gene TRBV28 combines with J gene TRBJ2-7; 12 bases line up with TRBD2. V trimming: 5 bases; J trimming: 6 bases; junction bases outside the gene matches: 5. Germline V gene data show CDR1 as MDHEN and CDR2 as SYDVKM. This CDR3 comprises 14 residues. CDR3 region: CASSHRLAGVEQYF. CDR3 sequence (DNA): TGTGCCAGCAGTCACAGACTAGCGGGAGTCGAGCAGTACTTC.

This rearrangement joins TRBV10-3 to TRBJ2-3, with D tentatively TRBD1 (6 bases). This CDR3 contains 11 residues. Per germline, CDR1 ENHRY and CDR2 SYGVKD. V was clipped by 10 bases and J by 4 bases, with 9 bases between them. CDR3 nucleotides: TGTGCCACTTACAGGGCAGATACGCAGTATTTT. It codes for CATYRADTQYF.

This chain uses TRBV19 with TRBJ1-2; 9 bases are shared with TRBD1. V was pared by 5 bases and J by 5 bases, with 12 bases of the junction left unmatched. Germline-derived CDR1 and CDR2 are LNHDA and SQIVND (reference sequence). The CDR3 consists of 16 residues. The CDR3 here is CASSLLPGQGSYGYTF. In DNA, the CDR3 is TGTGCCAGTAGTCTACTACCGGGACAGGGATCGTATGGCTACACCTTC.

The rearrangement uses TRBV5-8 and TRBJ1-1, with D perhaps matching TRBD1 (5 bases). Germline lookup yields CDR1 SGHTS and CDR2 YDEGEE. CDR3 length: 16 residues. V shed 4 bases and J shed 1 base, with 17 bases lying between them. The CDR3 is CASSDRLGRGNTEAFF. In nucleotides, the CDR3 is TGTGCCAGCAGCGACCGACTTGGAAGGGGGAACACTGAAGCTTTCTTT.

The V call is TRBV15, the J call TRBJ1-5; no clear D gene. Trimming removed 8 bases from V and 1 base from J, with 12 bases in between. The CDR3 is 14 residues long. CDR1 LNHNV and CDR2 YYDKDF come from the germline V gene (reference sequence). The CDR3, as DNA: TGTGCCACCCGCCCTAGAGGAAGCAATCAGCCCCAGCATTTT. It yields the protein CATRPRGSNQPQHF.

The V gene is TRBV28, the J gene TRBJ1-4; tentatively, D is TRBD1 (6 bases). Trimming stripped 3 bases from V and 8 bases from J, with 16 bases between. In germline, CDR1 is MDHEN, CDR2 SYDVKM. The CDR3 consists of 15 residues. The CDR3 loop is CASSFYRDIKEKLFF. Here the CDR3 DNA reads TGTGCCAGCAGTTTTTACCGGGACATCAAAGAAAAACTGTTTTTT.

The chain has TRBV19 and TRBJ1-3, with D perhaps TRBD1 (5 bases). Germline CDR1 and CDR2: LNHDA and SQIVND (reference sequence). The CDR3 sequence is 16 residues long. The V gene lost 5 bases and the J gene lost 0 bases, with 14 bases spanning the gap. CDR3 DNA: TGTGCCAGTAGTGGGGGACTACCATTCTCTGGAAACACCATATATTTT. This codes for CASSGGLPFSGNTIYF.

V gene TRBV5-4 combines with J gene TRBJ1-4, with 7 nucleotides matching TRBD1. The CDR3 runs to 17 residues. Germline lookup yields CDR1 SGHNT and CDR2 YYREEE (reference sequence). V was pared by 4 bases and J by 0 bases, with 9 bases of the junction left unmatched. This CDR3 reads CASSRGQALSTNEKLFF. CDR3 nucleotide sequence: TGTGCCAGCAGCCGCGGACAGGCCTTATCAACTAATGAAAAACTGTTTTTT.

The J gene is TRBJ1-1, the V gene TRBV7-2, with a tentative D call TRBD1 (6 bases). V lost 2 bases and J 5 bases, leaving 18 bases between the germline ends. CDR1 and CDR2 from the germline V gene are SGHTA and FQGNSA. The CDR3 is 16 residues long. The CDR3, as DNA: TGTGCCAGCAGCTTAATGGGGCAGGGGCTAAGTACTGAAGCTTTCTTT. Protein product: CASSLMGQGLSTEAFF.

V gene TRBV5-5 combines with J gene TRBJ2-7, with TRBD2 matching over 9 bases. From germline, CDR1 is SGHKS and CDR2 YYEKEE (reference sequence). Losses at the gene ends were 7 bases for V and 4 bases for J; bases not matched to a gene: 12. This CDR3 region has 15 residues. The CDR3 here is CASHRALAGQYEQYF. CDR3 bases: TGTGCCAGCCATAGGGCCCTAGCGGGACAATACGAGCAGTACTTC.

The chain couples TRBV28 to TRBJ1-1, with D tentatively TRBD1 (6 bases). From germline, CDR1 is MDHEN and CDR2 SYDVKM. The CDR3 runs to 15 residues. With 4 bases removed from V and 4 bases from J, the gap between germline ends came to 16 bases. CDR3 loop: CASSWGLRIVTEAFF. The DNA for the CDR3 is TGTGCCAGCAGTTGGGGGCTTCGTATAGTCACTGAAGCTTTCTTT.

As DNA, the CDR3 is TGTGCCAGCAAGGGGGCGTTAAGCTCCTACGAGCAGTACTTC. Translated: CASKGALSSYEQYF. The chain links TRBV28 to TRBJ2-7; 7 bases are a match to TRBD1. The CDR3 runs to 14 residues. The ends lost 7 bases at V and 0 bases at J; junction bases unmatched: 6. Germline V gives CDR1 MDHEN, CDR2 SYDVKM.

V usage is TRBV5-1 and J usage is TRBJ2-5; the match to TRBD2 covers 7 bases. The CDR3 is 17 residues long. Germline-derived CDR1 and CDR2 are SGHRS and YFSETQ. V shed 4 bases, J shed 2 bases, and the junction held 14 bases outside the gene matches. For the CDR3, the DNA is TGCGCCAGCAGCCCGGGGGGTTCTCGGGTTTGGCAAGAGACCCAGTACTTC. It is translated as CASSPGGSRVWQETQYF.

Only one count was recorded for this clone. This chain links TRBV27 with TRBJ1-5, with TRBD1 as a possible D gene (6 bases). CDR1 and CDR2 (germline): MNHEY, SMNVEV (reference sequence). V lost 4 bases, J lost 4 bases, and 14 bases lay in between. The CDR3 spans 15 residues. The CDR3 is CASSSGAADNQPQHF. The DNA of the CDR3 is TGTGCCAGCAGTTCAGGGGCGGCTGATAATCAGCCCCAGCATTTT.